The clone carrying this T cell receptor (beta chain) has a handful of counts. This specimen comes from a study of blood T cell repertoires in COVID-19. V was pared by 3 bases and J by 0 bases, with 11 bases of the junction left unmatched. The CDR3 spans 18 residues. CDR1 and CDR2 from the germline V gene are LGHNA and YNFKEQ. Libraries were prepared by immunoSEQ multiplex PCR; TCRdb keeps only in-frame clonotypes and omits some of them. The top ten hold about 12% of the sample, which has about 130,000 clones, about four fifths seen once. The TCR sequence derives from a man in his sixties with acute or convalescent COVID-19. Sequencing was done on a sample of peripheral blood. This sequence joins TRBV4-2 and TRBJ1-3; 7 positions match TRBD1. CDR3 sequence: CASSQELLQGISGNTIYF. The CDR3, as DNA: TGTGCCAGCAGCCAGGAATTATTACAGGGGATCTCTGGAAACACCATATATTTT.